What follows is one T cell receptor (beta chain) and its context. The antigen remains undetermined. These data are taken from a study of shared clonotypes between healthy human individuals. The assay used deep level. Assay: immunoSEQ multiplex PCR; the TCRdb copy retains only in-frame clones and omits some. The data show under 1,100,000 clones, with 60% to 80% seen just once and approximately 1.5% held by the top ten. Study conclusions and caveats: Estimated richness was generally greater in naive than memory subsets. Shared clonotypes: about 5% naive CD4, under 4% naive CD8, around 2.4% memory CD4, over 0.3% memory CD8. A limitation of the genetic and exposure-history diversity represented arose from few donors.

Trimming left V 5 bases short and J 7 bases short, with 12 bases between. The CDR3 has 14 amino acids. Germline CDR1 is MDHEN and CDR2 is SYDVKM. The chain joins TRBV28 to TRBJ1-6; D is ambiguous. The source of this sequence is a man between 18 and 29 years old in good health. Sequences were obtained from memory CD4+ T cells sorted from blood. Subset reported: CD45RA-negative fraction. The CDR3 DNA is TGTGCCAGCAGTCCCCCGGACGTGAATTCACCCCTCCACTTT. Translated: CASSPPDVNSPLHF.